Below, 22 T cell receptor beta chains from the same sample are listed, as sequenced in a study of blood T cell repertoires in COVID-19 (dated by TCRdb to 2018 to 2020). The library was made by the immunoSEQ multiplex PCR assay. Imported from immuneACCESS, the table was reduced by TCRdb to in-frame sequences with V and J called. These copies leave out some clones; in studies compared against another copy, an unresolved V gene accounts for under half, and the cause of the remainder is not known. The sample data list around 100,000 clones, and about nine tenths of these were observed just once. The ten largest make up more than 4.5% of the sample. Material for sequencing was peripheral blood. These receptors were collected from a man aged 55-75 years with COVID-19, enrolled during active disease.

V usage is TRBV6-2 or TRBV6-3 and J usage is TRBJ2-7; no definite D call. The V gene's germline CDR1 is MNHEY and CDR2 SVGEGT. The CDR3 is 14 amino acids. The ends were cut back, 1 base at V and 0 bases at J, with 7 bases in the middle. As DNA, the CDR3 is TGTGCCAGCAGTTACTTCGGTTCCTCCTACGAGCAGTACTTC. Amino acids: CASSYFGSSYEQYF.

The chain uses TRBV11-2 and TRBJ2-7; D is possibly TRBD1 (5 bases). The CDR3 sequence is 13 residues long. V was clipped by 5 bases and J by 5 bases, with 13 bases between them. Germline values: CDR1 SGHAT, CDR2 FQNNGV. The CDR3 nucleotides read TGTGCCAGCAGCCCCACACCGACAGACGAGCAGTACTTC. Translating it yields CASSPTPTDEQYF.

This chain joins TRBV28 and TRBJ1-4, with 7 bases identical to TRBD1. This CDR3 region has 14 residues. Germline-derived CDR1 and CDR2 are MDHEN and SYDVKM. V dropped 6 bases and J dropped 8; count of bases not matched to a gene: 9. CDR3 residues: CASRITGVGEKLFF. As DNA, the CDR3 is TGTGCCAGCAGAATTACAGGGGTGGGAGAAAAACTGTTTTTT.

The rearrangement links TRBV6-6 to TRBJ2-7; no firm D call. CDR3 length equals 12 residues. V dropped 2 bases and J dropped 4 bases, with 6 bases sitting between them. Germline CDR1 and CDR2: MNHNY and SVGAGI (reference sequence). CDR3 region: CASSYNGYEQYF. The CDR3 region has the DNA TGTGCCAGCAGTTACAACGGTTACGAGCAGTACTTC.

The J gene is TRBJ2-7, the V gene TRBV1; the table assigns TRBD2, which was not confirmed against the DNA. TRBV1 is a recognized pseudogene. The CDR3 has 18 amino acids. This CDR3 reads CTSSQDILERERPYEQYF. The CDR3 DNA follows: TGCACCAGCAGCCAAGATATATTGGAGCGGGAACGGCCCTACGAGCAGTACTTC.

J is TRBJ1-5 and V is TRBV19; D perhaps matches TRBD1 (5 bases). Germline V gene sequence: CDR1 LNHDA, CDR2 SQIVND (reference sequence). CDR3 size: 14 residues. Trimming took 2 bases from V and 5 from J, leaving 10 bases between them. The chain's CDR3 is CASSIQGSYQPQHF. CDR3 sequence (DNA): TGTGCCAGTAGTATACAGGGTTCCTATCAGCCCCAGCATTTT. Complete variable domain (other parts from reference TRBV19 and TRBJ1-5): DGGITQSPKYLFRKEGQNVTLSCEQNLNHDAMYWYRQDPGQGLRLIYYSQIVNDFQKGDIAEGYSVSREKKESFPLTVTSAQKNPTAFYLCASSIQGSYQPQHFGDGTRLSIL.

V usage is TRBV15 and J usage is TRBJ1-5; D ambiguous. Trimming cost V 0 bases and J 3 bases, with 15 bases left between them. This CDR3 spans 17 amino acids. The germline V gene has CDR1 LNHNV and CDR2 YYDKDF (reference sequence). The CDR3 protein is CATSRDWRGMNNQPQHF. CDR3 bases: TGTGCCACCAGCAGAGATTGGAGAGGGATGAACAATCAGCCCCAGCATTTT.

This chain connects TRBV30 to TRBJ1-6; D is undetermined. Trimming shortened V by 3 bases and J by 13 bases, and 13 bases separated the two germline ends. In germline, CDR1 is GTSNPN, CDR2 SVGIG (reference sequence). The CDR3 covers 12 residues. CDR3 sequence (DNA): TGTGCCTGGAGGGAGTCCTTCTCGCCCCTCCACTTT. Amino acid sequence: CAWRESFSPLHF.

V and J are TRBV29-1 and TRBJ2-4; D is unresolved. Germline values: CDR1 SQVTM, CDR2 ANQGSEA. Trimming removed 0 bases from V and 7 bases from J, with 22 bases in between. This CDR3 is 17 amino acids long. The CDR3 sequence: CSVEEIGPHQARNIQYF. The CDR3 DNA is TGCAGCGTTGAAGAAATTGGGCCCCACCAAGCCAGGAACATTCAGTACTTC.

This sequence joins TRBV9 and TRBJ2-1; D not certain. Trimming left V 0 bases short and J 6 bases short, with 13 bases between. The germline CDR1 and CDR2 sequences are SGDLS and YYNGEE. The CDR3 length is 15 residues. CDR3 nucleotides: TGTGCCAGCAGCGTAGGACACATGATTCTCAATGAGCAGTTCTTC. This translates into CASSVGHMILNEQFF.

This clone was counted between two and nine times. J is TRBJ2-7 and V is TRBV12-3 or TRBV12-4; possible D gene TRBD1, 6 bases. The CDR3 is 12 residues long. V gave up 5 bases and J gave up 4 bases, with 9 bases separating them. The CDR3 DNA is TGTGCCAGCAGTCCCACAGGGTACGAGCAGTACTTC. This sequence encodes CASSPTGYEQYF.

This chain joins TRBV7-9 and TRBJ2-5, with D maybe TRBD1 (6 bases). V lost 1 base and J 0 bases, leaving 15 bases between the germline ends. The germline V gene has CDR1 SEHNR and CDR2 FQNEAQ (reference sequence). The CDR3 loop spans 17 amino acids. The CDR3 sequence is CASSLVPGQSYQETQYF. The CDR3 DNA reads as TGTGCCAGCAGCTTAGTCCCCGGACAGTCATACCAAGAGACCCAGTACTTC.

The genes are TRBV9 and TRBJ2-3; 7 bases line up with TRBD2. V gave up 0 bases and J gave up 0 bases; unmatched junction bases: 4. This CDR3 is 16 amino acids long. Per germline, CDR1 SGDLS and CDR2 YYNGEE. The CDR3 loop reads CASSVGPSGSTDTQYF. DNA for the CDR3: TGTGCCAGCAGCGTAGGGCCTAGCGGTAGCACAGATACGCAGTATTTT. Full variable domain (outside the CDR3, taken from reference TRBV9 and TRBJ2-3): DSGVTQTPKHLITATGQRVTLRCSPRSGDLSVYWYQQSLDQGLQFLIQYYNGEERAKGNILERFSAQQFPDLHSELNLSSLELGDSALYFCASSVGPSGSTDTQYFGPGTRLTVL.

The CDR3 loop reads CASSLGRAGEQYF. CDR3 DNA sequence: TGTGCCAGCAGCTTAGGACGGGCGGGCGAGCAGTACTTC. This chain joins TRBV11-2 and TRBJ2-7; perhaps TRBD2 as D (5 bases). Trimming cost V 1 base and J 6 bases, with 10 bases left between them. The CDR3 consists of 13 residues. The V gene's germline CDR1 is SGHAT and CDR2 FQNNGV.

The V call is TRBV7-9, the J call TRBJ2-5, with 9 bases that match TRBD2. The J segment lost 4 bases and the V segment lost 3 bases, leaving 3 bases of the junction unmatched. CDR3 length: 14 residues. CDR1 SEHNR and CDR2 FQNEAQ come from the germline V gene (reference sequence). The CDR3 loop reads CASSFSGSTETQYF. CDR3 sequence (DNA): TGTGCCAGCAGCTTTAGCGGGAGTACAGAGACCCAGTACTTC.

The CDR3 sequence is CASRRTSGNYEQYF. The CDR3 bases are TGTGCCAGCAGGCGGACTAGCGGGAACTACGAGCAGTACTTC. The chain carries TRBV3-1 (or the pseudogene TRBV3-2) and TRBJ2-7; TRBD2 agrees at 12 bases. The CDR3 has 14 amino acids. After removal of 6 bases from V and 3 bases from J, the junction contained 3 bases not matched to a gene. From germline, CDR1 is LGHDT and CDR2 YNNKEL (reference sequence).

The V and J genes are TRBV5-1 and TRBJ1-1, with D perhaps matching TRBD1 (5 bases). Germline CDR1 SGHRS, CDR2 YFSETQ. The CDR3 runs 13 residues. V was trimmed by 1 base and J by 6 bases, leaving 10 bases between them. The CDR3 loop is CASSLSGDSEAFF. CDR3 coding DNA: TGCGCCAGCAGCTTGAGTGGGGACTCTGAAGCTTTCTTT. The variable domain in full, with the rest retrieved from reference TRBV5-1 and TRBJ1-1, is KAGVTQTPRYLIKTRGQQVTLSCSPISGHRSVSWYQQTPGQGLQFLFEYFSETQRNKGNFPGRFSGRQFSNSRSEMNVSTLELGDSALYLCASSLSGDSEAFFGQGTRLTVV.

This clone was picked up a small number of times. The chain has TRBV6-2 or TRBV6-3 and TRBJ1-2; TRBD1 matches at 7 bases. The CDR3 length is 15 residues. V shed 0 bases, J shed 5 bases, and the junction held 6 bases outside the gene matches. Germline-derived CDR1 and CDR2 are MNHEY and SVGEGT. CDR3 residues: CASSYSQGTVYGYTF. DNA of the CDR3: TGTGCCAGCAGTTACTCGCAAGGGACAGTATATGGCTACACCTTC.

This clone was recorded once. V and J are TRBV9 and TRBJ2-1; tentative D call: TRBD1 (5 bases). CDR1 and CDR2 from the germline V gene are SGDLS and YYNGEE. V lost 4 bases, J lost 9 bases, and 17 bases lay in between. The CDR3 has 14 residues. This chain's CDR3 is CASSIPDKLSEQFF. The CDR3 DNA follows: TGTGCCAGCAGCATCCCGGACAAGCTCAGTGAGCAGTTCTTC.

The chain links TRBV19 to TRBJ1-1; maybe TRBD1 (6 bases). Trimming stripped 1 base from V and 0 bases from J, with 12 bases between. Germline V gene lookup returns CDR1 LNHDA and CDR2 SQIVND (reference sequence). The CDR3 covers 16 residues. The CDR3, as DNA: TGTGCCAGTAGTATAGCAAACAGGGTGGTGAACACTGAAGCTTTCTTT. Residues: CASSIANRVVNTEAFF. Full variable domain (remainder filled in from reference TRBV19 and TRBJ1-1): DGGITQSPKYLFRKEGQNVTLSCEQNLNHDAMYWYRQDPGQGLRLIYYSQIVNDFQKGDIAEGYSVSREKKESFPLTVTSAQKNPTAFYLCASSIANRVVNTEAFFGQGTRLTVV.

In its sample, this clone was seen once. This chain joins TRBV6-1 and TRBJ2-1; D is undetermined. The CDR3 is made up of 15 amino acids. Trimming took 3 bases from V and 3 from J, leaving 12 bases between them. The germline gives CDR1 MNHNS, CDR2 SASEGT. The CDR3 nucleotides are TGTGCCAGCAGTGAGGGCCAGGTCAACTACAATGAGCAGTTCTTC. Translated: CASSEGQVNYNEQFF.

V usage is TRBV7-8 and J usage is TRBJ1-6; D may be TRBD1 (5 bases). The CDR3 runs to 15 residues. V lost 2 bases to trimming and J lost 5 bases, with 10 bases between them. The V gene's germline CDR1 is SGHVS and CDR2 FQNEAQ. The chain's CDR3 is CASSLFGQDNSPLHF. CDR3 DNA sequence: TGTGCCAGCAGCTTATTTGGACAAGATAATTCACCCCTCCACTTT.